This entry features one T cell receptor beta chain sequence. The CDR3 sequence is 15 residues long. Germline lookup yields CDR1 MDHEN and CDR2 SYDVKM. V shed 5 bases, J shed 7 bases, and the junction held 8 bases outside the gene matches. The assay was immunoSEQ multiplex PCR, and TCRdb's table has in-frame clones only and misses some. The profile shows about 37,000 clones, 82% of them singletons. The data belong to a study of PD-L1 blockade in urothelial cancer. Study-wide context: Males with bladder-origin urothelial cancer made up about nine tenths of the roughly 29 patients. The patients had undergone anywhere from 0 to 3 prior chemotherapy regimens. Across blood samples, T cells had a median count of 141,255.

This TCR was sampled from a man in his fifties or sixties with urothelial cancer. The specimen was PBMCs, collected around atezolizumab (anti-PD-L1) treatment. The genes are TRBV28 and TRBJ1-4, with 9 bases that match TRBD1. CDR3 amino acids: CASSPYRGLSEKLFF. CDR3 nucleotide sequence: TGTGCCAGCAGTCCTTACAGGGGGCTAAGTGAAAAACTGTTTTTT.